The source of this T cell receptor (beta chain) is a study of shared clonotypes between healthy human individuals. Every subset's genomic DNA went evenly onto several immunoSEQ plates. Data came from immunoSEQ multiplex PCR; TCRdb stores just in-frame clones and leaves some out. This table has some 1.4 million clones, approximately 96% appearing once. General study results and limits: Relative to their counterparts shared across all four donors, non-shared clonotypes exhibited diminished generation probabilities.

In the case of this clone: Its antigen is currently unknown.

The origin of this receptor is a young man in good health. Sequencing input: naive CD4+ T cells sorted from blood. Indicated subset: CD45RA+ positively selected.

CDR3 loop: CASSFGLKGYTF. DNA for the CDR3: TGTGCCAGCAGTTTCGGCCTGAAAGGCTACACCTTC. The rearrangement uses TRBV28 and TRBJ1-2; no clear D gene. This CDR3 spans 12 amino acids. The V gene's germline CDR1 is MDHEN and CDR2 SYDVKM. Deletions cut 3 bases from V and 8 bases from J, with 10 bases between.